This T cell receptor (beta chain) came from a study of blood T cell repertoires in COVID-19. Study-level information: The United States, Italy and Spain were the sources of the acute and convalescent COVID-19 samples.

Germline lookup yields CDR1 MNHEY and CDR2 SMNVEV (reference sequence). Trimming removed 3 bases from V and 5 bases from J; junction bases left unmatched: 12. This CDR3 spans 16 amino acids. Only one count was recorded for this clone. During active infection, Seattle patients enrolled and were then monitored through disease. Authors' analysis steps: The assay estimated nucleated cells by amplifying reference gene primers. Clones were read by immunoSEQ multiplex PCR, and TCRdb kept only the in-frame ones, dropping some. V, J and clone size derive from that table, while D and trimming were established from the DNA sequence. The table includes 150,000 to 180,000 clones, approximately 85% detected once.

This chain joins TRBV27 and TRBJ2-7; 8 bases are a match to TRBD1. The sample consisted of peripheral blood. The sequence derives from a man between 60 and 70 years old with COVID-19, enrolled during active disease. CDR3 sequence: CASSFLPRGQVNEQYF. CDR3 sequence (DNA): TGTGCCAGCAGTTTCCTCCCACGGGGACAGGTCAACGAGCAGTACTTC.